These 19 T cell receptor beta chains were all obtained from the same sample, sequenced in a study of memory CD4+ T cells and cytomegalovirus serostatus. Sequencing used immunoSEQ multiplex PCR; TCRdb keeps in-frame clones, though not all of them. The table has some 66,000 clones, 60% to 85% seen once. Single viable CD3+CD4+CD8-CD45RO+ cells were sorted as the memory CD4+ T cells. The material sequenced was memory CD4+ T cells from blood. These receptors were obtained from an adult in good health and CMV-seropositive.

This chain uses TRBV27 with TRBJ1-4, with a possible D match to TRBD1 (5 bases). The CDR3 has 19 amino acids. The V gene's germline CDR1 is MNHEY and CDR2 SMNVEV (reference sequence). V was shortened by 2 bases and J by 0 bases, with 19 bases between the two germline ends. The CDR3 sequence is CASSLRADRVSATNEKLFF. The CDR3 coding sequence is TGTGCCAGCAGTTTAAGGGCAGACAGAGTCTCTGCAACTAATGAAAAACTGTTTTTT. Looking up the rest from reference TRBV27 and TRBJ1-4 gives the full variable domain: EAQVTQNPRYLITVTGKKLTVTCSQNMNHEYMSWYRQDPGLGLRQIYYSMNVEVTDKGDVPEGYKVSRKEKRNFPLILESPSPNQTSLYFCASSLRADRVSATNEKLFFGSGTQLSVL.

CDR3 protein: CATSRDYRQAVIEQYF. The DNA of the CDR3 is TGTGCCACCAGCAGAGACTACAGACAGGCCGTCATCGAGCAGTACTTC. The rearrangement joins TRBV15 to TRBJ2-7, with D perhaps TRBD1 (6 bases). V dropped 0 bases and J dropped 6 bases, with 18 bases sitting between them. This CDR3 comprises 16 residues. The V gene's germline CDR1 is LNHNV and CDR2 YYDKDF (reference sequence).

The chain couples TRBV19 to TRBJ2-5; tentatively, D is TRBD2 (7 bases). The CDR3 loop spans 15 amino acids. CDR1 and CDR2 (germline): LNHDA, SQIVND (reference sequence). Trimming took off 9 bases at V and 0 bases at J, with 17 bases between the two ends. The CDR3 DNA follows: TGTGCCAGCAGGGCGGGGGCGCACGACCAAGAGACCCAGTACTTC. It encodes CASRAGAHDQETQYF.

V is TRBV28 and J is TRBJ2-7; weak D call: TRBD1 (6 bases). Trimming stripped 7 bases from V and 7 bases from J, with 14 bases between. CDR1 is MDHEN, CDR2 SYDVKM, per germline. This CDR3 is 12 amino acids long. As DNA, the CDR3 is TGTGCCAGCATGAGGGCAGGGGATGAGCAGTACTTC. Translating gives CASMRAGDEQYF.

V and J are TRBV6-5 and TRBJ1-5; D ambiguous. The CDR3 spans 14 residues. The V end was cut by 6 bases, the J end by 4 bases, with 13 bases between. Per the germline V gene, CDR1 is MNHEY and CDR2 is SVGAGI. CDR3 in amino acids: CASRKGFLNQPQHF. The CDR3 DNA sequence: TGTGCCAGCAGGAAGGGATTTCTTAATCAGCCCCAGCATTTT.

This chain connects TRBV28 to TRBJ1-2; 7 positions match TRBD1. The CDR3 covers 15 residues. CDR1 and CDR2 (germline): MDHEN, SYDVKM. V dropped 5 bases and J dropped 0; count of bases not matched to a gene: 6. The CDR3, as DNA: TGTGCCAGCAGTACGACAGGGACAGCTAACTATGGCTACACCTTC. Its translation: CASSTTGTANYGYTF.

This rearrangement joins TRBV28 to TRBJ2-7, with 7 bases lining up with TRBD2. V was pared by 2 bases and J by 2 bases, with 3 bases of the junction left unmatched. Germline lookup yields CDR1 MDHEN and CDR2 SYDVKM. This CDR3 region has 14 residues. The DNA for the CDR3 is TGTGCCAGCAGTTTACTGGGAGGGCCCTACGAGCAGTACTTC. It is translated as CASSLLGGPYEQYF.

J is TRBJ2-7 and V is TRBV7-6; 9 bases are shared with TRBD1. The V gene's germline CDR1 is SGHVS and CDR2 FNYEAQ. V was clipped by 5 bases and J by 4 bases; unmatched bases: 6. This CDR3 is 14 amino acids long. In nucleotides, the CDR3 is TGTGCCAGCAGCGCTCCGGGACAGGGATACGAGCAGTACTTC. This encodes CASSAPGQGYEQYF.

The genes are TRBV19 and TRBJ2-7; 9 nucleotides align to TRBD1. Germline V gene lookup returns CDR1 LNHDA and CDR2 SQIVND (reference sequence). This CDR3 has 15 residues. Losses at the gene ends were 5 bases for V and 6 bases for J; bases not matched to a gene: 11. The CDR3 reads CASSVAGQGGFEQYF. The CDR3 DNA reads TGTGCCAGTAGTGTGGCGGGACAGGGCGGTTTCGAGCAGTACTTC. Drawing the rest from reference TRBV19 and TRBJ2-7, the complete variable domain is DGGITQSPKYLFRKEGQNVTLSCEQNLNHDAMYWYRQDPGQGLRLIYYSQIVNDFQKGDIAEGYSVSREKKESFPLTVTSAQKNPTAFYLCASSVAGQGGFEQYFGPGTRLTVT.

This chain joins TRBV4-1 and TRBJ2-3, with 7 positions matching TRBD2. The CDR3 extends over 17 amino acids. Germline V gene sequence: CDR1 MGHRA, CDR2 YSYEKL. V lost 0 bases to trimming and J lost 2 bases; unmatched junction nucleotides: 8. This chain's CDR3 is CASSQERFAGVTDTQYF. In nucleotides, the CDR3 is TGCGCCAGCAGCCAAGAGCGGTTTGCGGGGGTCACAGATACGCAGTATTTT.

In its sample, this clone was seen once. The J gene is TRBJ1-1, the V gene TRBV18; weak D call: TRBD1 (5 bases). The V end lost 6 bases, the J end lost 2 bases, and 28 bases lay between the germline ends. This CDR3 region has 19 residues. The germline gives CDR1 KGHSH, CDR2 LQKENI. The CDR3 region has the DNA TGTGCCAGCTCGCCTAGGGACTTTTATAAGGGGCAGGCCAACACTGAAGCTTTCTTT. Its protein product is CASSPRDFYKGQANTEAFF.

This clone was counted once. One end of the junction does not line up with germline, which may come from a read error. The CDR3 region has the DNA TGTGCTAGCAGCTTAGTAGTGGGAGTAGCGGGAGAGGAGACCCAGTACTTC. Amino acids: CASSLVVGVAGEETQYF. The chain recombines TRBV7-7 with TRBJ2-5; 9 bases are shared with TRBD2. This CDR3 has 17 amino acids. The germline V gene has CDR1 SSHAT and CDR2 FNYEAQ (reference sequence).

This rearrangement joins TRBV28 to TRBJ2-7; tentative D call: TRBD1 (5 bases). The CDR3 has 15 amino acids. Germline lookup yields CDR1 MDHEN and CDR2 SYDVKM. V lost 5 bases to trimming and J lost 2 bases, with 16 bases between them. CDR3 sequence reads: CASSTRTGAAYEQYF. The CDR3 DNA sequence: TGTGCCAGCAGTACTCGCACAGGCGCTGCCTACGAGCAGTACTTC.

The chain carries TRBV28 and TRBJ2-7, with D possibly matching TRBD1 (5 bases). V was pared by 2 bases and J by 1 base, with 12 bases between. The germline V gene has CDR1 MDHEN and CDR2 SYDVKM. The CDR3 spans 15 residues. The CDR3 protein is CASSLKSGRSYEQYF. The DNA for the CDR3 is TGTGCCAGCAGTTTAAAGTCAGGGCGTTCCTACGAGCAGTACTTC.

V is TRBV7-2 and J is TRBJ2-3; weak D call: TRBD2 (5 bases). Trimming took off 1 base at V and 10 bases at J, with 15 bases between the two ends. The germline CDR1 and CDR2 sequences are SGHTA and FQGNSA. The CDR3 spans 14 residues. The CDR3 loop reads CASSLEAVMGSQYF. The CDR3 bases are TGTGCCAGCAGCTTAGAAGCGGTCATGGGATCGCAGTATTTT.

V usage is TRBV11-2 and J usage is TRBJ2-1, with 12 bases matching TRBD2. V gave up 2 bases and J gave up 8 bases; unmatched junction bases: 7. The V gene's germline CDR1 is SGHAT and CDR2 FQNNGV. The CDR3 extends over 16 amino acids. CDR3 residues: CASSLRRLAGVDEQFF. The CDR3 DNA sequence: TGTGCCAGCAGCTTAAGGCGACTAGCGGGGGTTGATGAGCAGTTCTTC.

The genes are TRBV30 and TRBJ1-4, with D tentatively TRBD1 (5 bases). The CDR3 contains 14 residues. The ends were cut back, 1 base at V and 8 bases at J, with 14 bases in the middle. CDR1 is GTSNPN, CDR2 SVGIG, per germline (reference sequence). The CDR3 here is CAWSDKGVREKLFF. In nucleotides, the CDR3 is TGTGCCTGGAGTGACAAAGGGGTCCGGGAAAAACTGTTTTTT.

The V and J genes are TRBV4-1 and TRBJ2-2; no definite D call. The CDR3 loop spans 13 amino acids. V was clipped by 3 bases and J by 6 bases, with 8 bases between them. Germline loops: CDR1 MGHRA, CDR2 YSYEKL. CDR3 amino acids: CASSHPGPGELFF. As DNA, the CDR3 is TGCGCCAGCAGCCATCCAGGCCCCGGGGAGCTGTTTTTT.

This rearrangement joins TRBV7-8 to TRBJ2-2, with D perhaps matching TRBD1 (6 bases). The CDR3 is made up of 16 amino acids. V lost 5 bases, J lost 0 bases, and 13 bases lay in between. The germline CDR1 and CDR2 sequences are SGHVS and FQNEAQ. The CDR3 loop reads CASSVPGTTNTGELFF. DNA for the CDR3: TGTGCCAGCAGCGTCCCCGGGACAACGAACACCGGGGAGCTGTTTTTT.